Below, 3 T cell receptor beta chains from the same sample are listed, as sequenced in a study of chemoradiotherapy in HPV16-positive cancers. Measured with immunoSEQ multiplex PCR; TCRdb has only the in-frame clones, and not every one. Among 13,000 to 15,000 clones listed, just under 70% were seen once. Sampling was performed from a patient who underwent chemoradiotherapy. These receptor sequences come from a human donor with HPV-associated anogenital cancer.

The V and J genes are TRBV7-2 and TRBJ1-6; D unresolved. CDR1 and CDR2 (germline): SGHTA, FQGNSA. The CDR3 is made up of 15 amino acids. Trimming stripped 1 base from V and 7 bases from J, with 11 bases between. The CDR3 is CASSLVWQANSPLHF. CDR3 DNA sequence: TGTGCCAGCAGCTTAGTTTGGCAGGCGAATTCACCCCTCCACTTT.

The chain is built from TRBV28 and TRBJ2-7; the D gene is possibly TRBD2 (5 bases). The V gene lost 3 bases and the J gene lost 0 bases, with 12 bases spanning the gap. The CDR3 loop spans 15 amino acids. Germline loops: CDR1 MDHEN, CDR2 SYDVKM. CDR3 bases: TGTGCCAGCAGTTTGATTCGGGGTAGCTCCTACGAGCAGTACTTC. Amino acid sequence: CASSLIRGSSYEQYF.

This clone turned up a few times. The CDR3 DNA reads TGTGCCAGCAGCGATACAGGGGGCAATGGCTACACCTTC. It encodes CASSDTGGNGYTF. The V gene is TRBV5-6, the J gene TRBJ1-2; 9 positions agree with TRBD1. Germline CDR1 and CDR2: SGHDT and YYEEEE. V shed 4 bases, J shed 6 bases, and the junction held 4 bases outside the gene matches. CDR3 length: 13 amino acids.